The rows below give T cell receptor beta chains drawn from one sample of a study of monozygotic twins with inflammatory bowel disease. TCRdb re-called the 5' RACE reads and gives one entry per CDR3 protein, without DNA. This sample contains roughly 300,000 distinct CDR3 sequences. Sample: blood. The source is a human donor with ulcerative colitis or Crohn's disease, or a healthy co-twin of an affected twin (not recorded which). Each CDR3 is given with its conserved first and last residue. The order of the fields is V gene, J gene, CDR3 protein.

V gene: TRBV9
J gene: TRBJ2-1
CDR3 protein: CASSEGTSGRNEQFF

V gene: TRBV5-6
J gene: TRBJ2-7
CDR3 protein: CASSPARGTSLGEQYF

V gene: TRBV3-1
J gene: TRBJ2-3
CDR3 protein: CASSQLAGEDTQYF

V gene: TRBV12-3/TRBV12-4
J gene: TRBJ2-5
CDR3 protein: CASSSLAGGPKTQYF

V gene: TRBV20-1
J gene: TRBJ1-1
CDR3 protein: CSARDRGGDYTEAFF

V gene: TRBV20-1
J gene: TRBJ2-5
CDR3 protein: CSAGNPGQGGETQYF

V gene: TRBV4-3
J gene: TRBJ1-2
CDR3 protein: CASSQDRSGGYTF

V gene: TRBV12-3/TRBV12-4
J gene: TRBJ2-7
CDR3 protein: CASTPGTSGYEQYF

V gene: TRBV28
J gene: TRBJ2-7
CDR3 protein: CASSILQGSTYEQYF

V gene: TRBV11-2
J gene: TRBJ2-7
CDR3 protein: CASSWDRGSYEQYF

V gene: TRBV5-1
J gene: TRBJ2-5
CDR3 protein: CASSRSGSRESIVKTQYF

V gene: TRBV5-1
J gene: TRBJ1-5
CDR3 protein: CASRWLPDSNQPQHF

V gene: TRBV24-1
J gene: TRBJ2-2
CDR3 protein: CATSDVTGGELFF

V gene: TRBV10-3
J gene: TRBJ2-7
CDR3 protein: CAITWAWRHLSYEQYF

V gene: TRBV25-1
J gene: TRBJ2-3
CDR3 protein: CASSHSGGRTDTQYF

V gene: TRBV5-1
J gene: TRBJ1-6
CDR3 protein: CASRSEGGPNSPLHF

V gene: TRBV7-6
J gene: TRBJ2-1
CDR3 protein: CASSPRDRSTNEQFF

V gene: TRBV20-1
J gene: TRBJ2-2
CDR3 protein: CSAIDTGELFF

V gene: TRBV7-9
J gene: TRBJ1-5
CDR3 protein: CASSRMSPGTGNQPQHF

V gene: TRBV6-1
J gene: TRBJ1-4
CDR3 protein: CASRLVGGLEKLFF

V gene: TRBV5-1
J gene: TRBJ2-6
CDR3 protein: CASSWDPGTVHSGANVLTF

V gene: TRBV12-3/TRBV12-4
J gene: TRBJ2-1
CDR3 protein: CASSRRTGPDNEQFF

V gene: TRBV28
J gene: TRBJ2-1
CDR3 protein: CASIPLDSLYNEQFF

V gene: TRBV11-1
J gene: TRBJ2-5
CDR3 protein: CASSPPVINQGRTQETQYF

V gene: TRBV30
J gene: TRBJ2-2
CDR3 protein: CAWAGNTGELFF

V gene: TRBV19
J gene: TRBJ2-7
CDR3 protein: CASSIGGGAYEQYF

V gene: TRBV7-9
J gene: TRBJ1-4
CDR3 protein: CASSSRTDEKLFF

V gene: TRBV7-2
J gene: TRBJ1-1
CDR3 protein: CASSLGQKKRDEAFF